Listed below are T cell receptor beta chains from one sample, sequenced in a study of blood T cells in healthy people across ages. TCRdb analysed the 5' RACE reads with MiXCR anew, one entry per CDR3 protein. The sample gives approximately 1.5 million distinct CDR3 sequences, 34% of which show up once; 10% to 12% is in the top ten. Sequenced: blood. The receptors come from a woman aged 25 to 39 in good health. Each CDR3 is given with its conserved first and last residue. A D gene is named only where the DNA matches it firmly. The size entry is marked missing in some rows and otherwise reads once, few, many or a size class.

D gene: .
clone size: .
J gene: TRBJ1-4
V gene: TRBV12-3/TRBV12-4
CDR3 DNA: TGTGCCAGCAGTTTTGAGGGGGGAGGACCTAATGAAAAACTGTTTTTT
CDR3 protein: CASSFEGGGPNEKLFF

D gene: TRBD2
clone size: .
J gene: TRBJ2-7
V gene: TRBV28
CDR3 DNA: TGTGCCAGCGCGGCGGGAGAAGTGATCTACGAGCAGTACTTC
CDR3 protein: CASAAGEVIYEQYF

D gene: .
clone size: .
J gene: TRBJ2-3
V gene: TRBV5-5
CDR3 DNA: TGTGCCAGCAGCCTGAGGGCCGGAGATACGCAGTATTTT
CDR3 protein: CASSLRAGDTQYF

D gene: TRBD1
clone size: few
J gene: TRBJ2-3
V gene: TRBV5-1
CDR3 DNA: TGCGCCAGCAGCCAGTCCGGGACAGGGGTCACAGATACGCAGTATTTT
CDR3 protein: CASSQSGTGVTDTQYF

D gene: TRBD1
clone size: .
J gene: TRBJ2-2
V gene: TRBV29-1
CDR3 DNA: TGCAGCGTTTTGGACAGGACGAACGCCGGGGAGCTGTTTTTT
CDR3 protein: CSVLDRTNAGELFF

D gene: TRBD1
clone size: .
J gene: TRBJ2-5
V gene: TRBV20-1
CDR3 DNA: TGCAGTGCTAGAGATAGACAGGGGGAAGAGACCCGGTACTTC
CDR3 protein: CSARDRQGEETRYF

D gene: .
clone size: few
J gene: TRBJ2-1
V gene: TRBV27
CDR3 DNA: TGTGCCACTTCCCAAATTCGTGGTGAGCAGTTCTTC
CDR3 protein: CATSQIRGEQFF

D gene: TRBD2
clone size: .
J gene: TRBJ2-7
V gene: TRBV10-3
CDR3 DNA: TGTGCCATCAGTGACCGTGGTAGCGGGACCAATTACGAGCAGTACTTC
CDR3 protein: CAISDRGSGTNYEQYF

D gene: TRBD1
clone size: .
J gene: TRBJ1-1
V gene: TRBV7-9
CDR3 DNA: TGTGCCAGCAGACAACAGGGGCCCACTGAAGCTTTCTTT
CDR3 protein: CASRQQGPTEAFF

D gene: TRBD2
clone size: .
J gene: TRBJ2-2
V gene: TRBV29-1
CDR3 DNA: TGCAGCGTTTCTACTAGGAGCGGGGAGCGGTTTTTT
CDR3 protein: CSVSTRSGERFF